The rows below give T cell receptor beta chains drawn from one sample of a study of blood T cell repertoires in COVID-19. Sequenced by immunoSEQ multiplex PCR; TCRdb stores in-frame clones only, minus some. The top ten hold 1.9% of the sample, which has 150,000 to 200,000 clones, nearly 90% seen once. The sample was peripheral blood. The origin of the receptors is a man aged 18 to 30 who had recovered from COVID-19. The CDR3 runs from the conserved cysteine through the conserved F or W. D genes are given only for firm matches.

v_call d_call cdr3_aa
TRBV11-2 NA CASSLSLRNRDNSPLHF
TRBV10-2 NA CASSEYSYEQYF
TRBV7-9 NA CASSQGTDTQYF
TRBV4-3 TRBD2 CASSPSRTSGTEQFF
TRBV5-4 TRBD2 CASRAGDYNEQFF
TRBV28 NA CASTTPGGNHGANYGYTF
TRBV9 TRBD1 CASSGGTGYGYYEQYF
TRBV7-3 TRBD2 CASSSFAGAGHNEQFF
TRBV15 NA CATSRDSLNTEAFF
TRBV24-1 NA CATRSWTGKKGAGGDGTGELFF
TRBV27 NA CASGGDTTYGYTF
TRBV9 NA CASSGGTSRRNYGYTF
TRBV15 NA CATSTRIVRDTEAFF
TRBV3-1/TRBV3-2 NA CASSHWGKGDNQPQHF
TRBV28 NA CASSFRASNEKLFF
TRBV7-2 TRBD1 CASSLAGQGKNTQYF
TRBV7-6 TRBD2 CASSLGLREANEQFF
TRBV3-1/TRBV3-2 NA CASSQMSTEQYF
TRBV6-1 TRBD2 CASSGSGRGGAGELFF
TRBV2 NA CASSVSGKQYGYTF
TRBV7-2 TRBD2 CASSVSGRGETQYF
TRBV30 NA CAWRNGENTEAFF
TRBV7-9 TRBD2 CASSFLAGGSYEQYF
TRBV10-3 NA CAVRESMDQPQHF
TRBV7-2 NA CASSPDSSYEQYF
TRBV2 NA CASSEEGRGNSPLHF
TRBV11-2 NA CASSSDTRRAEAFF
TRBV5-4 NA CASSGIDSYEQYF
TRBV29-1 TRBD2 CSVDGGGAGANVLTF
TRBV19 NA CASSSLSGGTDTQYF
TRBV28 TRBD1 CASKGTGKGSYNSPLHF
TRBV28 NA CASSRGREAFF
TRBV28 NA CASSPTGRYGYTF
TRBV2 NA CASSRQDPSAGNTIYF
TRBV27 TRBD1 CASSWDRGGTGELFF
TRBV13 TRBD2 CASSLRLASQYF
TRBV11-2 TRBD2 CASSSEAGAYNEQFF
TRBV7-6 TRBD1 CASSFDRGRMDEQFF
TRBV27 NA CASSRLRTSTDTQYF
TRBV6-1 TRBD1 CASSESRGQGINQPQHF
TRBV29-1 NA CSVTDMNTEAFF
TRBV2 NA CASRGGLKETQYF
TRBV18 TRBD2 CASSPWTSGNEQYF
TRBV28 TRBD1 CASSFPRTGEGNQPQHF
TRBV5-5 TRBD1 CASSSDRAYEQYF
TRBV2 TRBD1 CASQRDSGTGELFF
TRBV7-2 TRBD2 CASSRAPSGSGGEQFF
TRBV2 NA CASSAQGPDTEAFF
TRBV2 NA CASRGLQNVDIQYF
TRBV7-2 TRBD1 CASSRDRAETQYF
TRBV25-1 NA CASRGLGNTEAFF
TRBV11-3 TRBD2 CASSSWTSGDTDTQYF
TRBV7-2 NA CASSLRGSNTGELFF
TRBV5-1 TRBD2 CASRARELGDTQYF
TRBV2 NA CASKGDHTEAFF
TRBV4-2 TRBD1 CASSHPGTGGTDTQYF
TRBV4-2 NA CASSQAVGQDGYTF